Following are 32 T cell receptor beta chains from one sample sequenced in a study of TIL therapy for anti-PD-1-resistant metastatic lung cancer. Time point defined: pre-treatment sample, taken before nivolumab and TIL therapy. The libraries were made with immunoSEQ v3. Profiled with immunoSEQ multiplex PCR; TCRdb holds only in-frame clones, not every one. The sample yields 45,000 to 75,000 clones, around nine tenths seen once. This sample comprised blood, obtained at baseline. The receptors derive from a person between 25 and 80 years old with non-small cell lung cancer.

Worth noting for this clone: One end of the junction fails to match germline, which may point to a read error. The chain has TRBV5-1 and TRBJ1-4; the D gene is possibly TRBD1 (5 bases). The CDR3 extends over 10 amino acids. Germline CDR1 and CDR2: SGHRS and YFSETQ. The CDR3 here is CASSSPTAIF. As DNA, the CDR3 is TGCGCCAGCAGTTCACCGACAGCTATTTTT.

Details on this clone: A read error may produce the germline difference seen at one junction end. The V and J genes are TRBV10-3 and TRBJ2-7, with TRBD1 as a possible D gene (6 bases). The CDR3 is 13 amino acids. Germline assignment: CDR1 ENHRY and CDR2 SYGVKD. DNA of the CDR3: TGTGCCATCAGTGAGTCTGGATGGAGGCAGGGGAACTTC. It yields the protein CAISESGWRQGNF.

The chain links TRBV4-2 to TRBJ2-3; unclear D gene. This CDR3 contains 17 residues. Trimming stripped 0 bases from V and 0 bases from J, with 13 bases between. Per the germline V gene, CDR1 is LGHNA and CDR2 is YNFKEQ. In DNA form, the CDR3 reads TGTGCCAGCAGCCAAGATCATGGTGGGGTAAGCACAGATACGCAGTATTTT. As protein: CASSQDHGGVSTDTQYF.

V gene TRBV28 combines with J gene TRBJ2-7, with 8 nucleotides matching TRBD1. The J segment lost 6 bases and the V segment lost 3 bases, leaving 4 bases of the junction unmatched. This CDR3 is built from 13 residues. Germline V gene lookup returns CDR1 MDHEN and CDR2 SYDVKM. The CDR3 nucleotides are TGTGCCAGCAGTTTGCGCAGGGGGCTCGAGCAGTACTTC. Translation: CASSLRRGLEQYF.

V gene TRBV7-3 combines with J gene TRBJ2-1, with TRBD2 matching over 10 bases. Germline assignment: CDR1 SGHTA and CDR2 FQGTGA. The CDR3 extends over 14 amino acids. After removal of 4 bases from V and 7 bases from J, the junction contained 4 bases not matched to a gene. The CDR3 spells CASSWLAGENEQFF. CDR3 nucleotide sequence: TGTGCCAGCAGCTGGCTAGCGGGGGAGAATGAGCAGTTCTTC.

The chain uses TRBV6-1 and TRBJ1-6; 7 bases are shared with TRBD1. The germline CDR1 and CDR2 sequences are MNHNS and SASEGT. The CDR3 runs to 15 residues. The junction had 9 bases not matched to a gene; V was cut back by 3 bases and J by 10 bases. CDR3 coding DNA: TGTGCCAGCAGTGATCAGGGGACAGTAGACTCACCCCTCCACTTT. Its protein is CASSDQGTVDSPLHF.

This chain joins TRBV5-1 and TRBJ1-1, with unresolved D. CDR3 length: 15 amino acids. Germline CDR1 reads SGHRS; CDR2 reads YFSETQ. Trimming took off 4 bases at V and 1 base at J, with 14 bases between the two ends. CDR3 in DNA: TGCGCCAGCAGCCTCTACGCGGCTCCGAACACTGAAGCTTTCTTT. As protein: CASSLYAAPNTEAFF.

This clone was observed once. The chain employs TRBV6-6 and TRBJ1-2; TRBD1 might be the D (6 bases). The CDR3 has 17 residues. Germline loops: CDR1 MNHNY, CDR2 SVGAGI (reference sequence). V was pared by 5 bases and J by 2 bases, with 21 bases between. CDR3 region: CASSPPGTYRLNYGYTF. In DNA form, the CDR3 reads TGTGCCAGCAGTCCCCCCGGGACATACCGTTTAAACTATGGCTACACCTTC.

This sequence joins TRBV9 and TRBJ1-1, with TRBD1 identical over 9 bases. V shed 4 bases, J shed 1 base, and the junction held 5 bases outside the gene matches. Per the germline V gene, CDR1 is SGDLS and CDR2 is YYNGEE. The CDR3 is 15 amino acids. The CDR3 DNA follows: TGTGCCAGCAGCCCTCAACAGGGGGCGAACACTGAAGCTTTCTTT. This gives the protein CASSPQQGANTEAFF.

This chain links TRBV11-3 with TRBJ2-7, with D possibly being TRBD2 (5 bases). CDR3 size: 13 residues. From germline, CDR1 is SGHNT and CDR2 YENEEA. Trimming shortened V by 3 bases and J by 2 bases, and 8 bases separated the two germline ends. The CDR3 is CASSFGETYEQYF. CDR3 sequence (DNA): TGTGCCAGCAGCTTCGGGGAGACCTACGAGCAGTACTTC.

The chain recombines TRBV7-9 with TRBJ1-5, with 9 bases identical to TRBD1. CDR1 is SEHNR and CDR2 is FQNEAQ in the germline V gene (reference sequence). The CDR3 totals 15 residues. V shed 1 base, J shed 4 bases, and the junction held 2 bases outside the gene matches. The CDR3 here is CASSLGGTGNQPQHF. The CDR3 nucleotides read TGTGCCAGCAGCTTAGGGGGGACAGGGAATCAGCCCCAGCATTTT.

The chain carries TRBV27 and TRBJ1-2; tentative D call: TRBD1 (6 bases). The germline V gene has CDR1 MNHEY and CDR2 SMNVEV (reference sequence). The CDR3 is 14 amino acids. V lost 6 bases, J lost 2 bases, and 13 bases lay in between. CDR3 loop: CASSFARGNYGYTF. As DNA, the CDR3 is TGTGCCAGCAGCTTCGCCAGGGGAAACTATGGCTACACCTTC.

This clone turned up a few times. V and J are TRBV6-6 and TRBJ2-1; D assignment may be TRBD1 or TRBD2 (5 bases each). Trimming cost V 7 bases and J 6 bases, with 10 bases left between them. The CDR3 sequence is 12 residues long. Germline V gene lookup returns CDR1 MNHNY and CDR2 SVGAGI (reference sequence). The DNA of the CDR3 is TGTGCCAGCACCCATGGGGGCAATGAGCAGTTCTTC. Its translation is CASTHGGNEQFF.

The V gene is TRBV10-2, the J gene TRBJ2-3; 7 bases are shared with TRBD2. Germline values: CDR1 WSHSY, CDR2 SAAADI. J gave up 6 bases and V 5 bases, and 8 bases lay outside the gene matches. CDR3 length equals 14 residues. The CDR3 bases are TGCGCCAGCAGTAAAGGACTAGACCCGGATACGCAGTATTTT. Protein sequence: CASSKGLDPDTQYF.

The CDR3 bases are TGTGCCTGGAGTTCCCGGGACAGGGATCATCAGCCCCAGCATTTT. As protein: CAWSSRDRDHQPQHF. The V call is TRBV30, the J call TRBJ1-5; 9 nucleotides align to TRBD1. J lost 5 bases, V lost 2 bases, and 7 bases had no gene match. The CDR3 consists of 15 residues. The germline CDR1 and CDR2 sequences are GTSNPN and SVGIG (reference sequence).

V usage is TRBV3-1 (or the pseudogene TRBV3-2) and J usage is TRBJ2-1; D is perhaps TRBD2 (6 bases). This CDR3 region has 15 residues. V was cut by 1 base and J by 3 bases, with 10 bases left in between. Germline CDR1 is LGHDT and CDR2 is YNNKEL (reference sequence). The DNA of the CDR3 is TGTGCCAGCAGCCAAGCGCGGGGAAACTACAATGAGCAGTTCTTC. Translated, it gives CASSQARGNYNEQFF.

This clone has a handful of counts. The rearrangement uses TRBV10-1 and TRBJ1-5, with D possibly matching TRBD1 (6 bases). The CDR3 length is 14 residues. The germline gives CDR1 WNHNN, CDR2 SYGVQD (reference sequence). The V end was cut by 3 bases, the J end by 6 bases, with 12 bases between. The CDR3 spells CASSEAGAVQPQHF. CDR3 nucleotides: TGCGCCAGCAGTGAAGCGGGGGCTGTTCAGCCCCAGCATTTT.

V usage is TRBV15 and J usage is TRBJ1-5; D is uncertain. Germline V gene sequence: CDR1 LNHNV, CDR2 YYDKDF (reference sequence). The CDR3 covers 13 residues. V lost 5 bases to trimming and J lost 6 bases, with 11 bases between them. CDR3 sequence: CATSSPGRQPQHF. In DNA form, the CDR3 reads TGTGCCACCAGCTCGCCCGGGCGTCAGCCCCAGCATTTT.

For the CDR3, the DNA is TGCGCCAGCAGCTTGGCAGGAGATGGAAACACCATATATTTT. It specifies CASSLAGDGNTIYF. V is TRBV5-1 and J is TRBJ1-3; D gene unclear. Trimming took 0 bases from V and 3 from J, leaving 7 bases between them. CDR1 SGHRS and CDR2 YFSETQ come from the germline V gene. The CDR3 sequence is 14 residues long.

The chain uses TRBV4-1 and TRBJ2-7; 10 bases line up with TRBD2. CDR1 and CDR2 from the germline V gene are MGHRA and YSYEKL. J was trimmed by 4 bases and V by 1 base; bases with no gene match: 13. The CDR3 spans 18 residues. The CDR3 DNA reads TGCGCCAGCAGCCAAGCGGCTATTACAAGCGGGAGGGATTACGAGCAGTACTTC. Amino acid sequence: CASSQAAITSGRDYEQYF.

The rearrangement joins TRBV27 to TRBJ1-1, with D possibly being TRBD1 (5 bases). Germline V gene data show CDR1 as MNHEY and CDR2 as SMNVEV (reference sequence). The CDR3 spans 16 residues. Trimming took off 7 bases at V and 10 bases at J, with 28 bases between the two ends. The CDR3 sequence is CASTGGGGGDTARAFF. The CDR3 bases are TGTGCCAGCACCGGCGGTGGGGGGGGTGACACGGCGAGAGCTTTCTTT.

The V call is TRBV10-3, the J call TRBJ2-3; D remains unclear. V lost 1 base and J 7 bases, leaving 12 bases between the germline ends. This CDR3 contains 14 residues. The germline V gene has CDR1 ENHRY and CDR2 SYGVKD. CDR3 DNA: TGTGCCATCAGTGAGTATTCGGACGGCAATACGCAGTATTTT. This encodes CAISEYSDGNTQYF.

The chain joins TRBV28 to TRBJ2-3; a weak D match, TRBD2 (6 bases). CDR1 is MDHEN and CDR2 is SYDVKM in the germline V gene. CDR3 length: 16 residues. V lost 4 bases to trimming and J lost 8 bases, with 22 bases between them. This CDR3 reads CASSSHKRLGGGTQYF. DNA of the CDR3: TGTGCCAGCAGTTCCCACAAGCGGCTGGGAGGAGGTACGCAGTATTTT.

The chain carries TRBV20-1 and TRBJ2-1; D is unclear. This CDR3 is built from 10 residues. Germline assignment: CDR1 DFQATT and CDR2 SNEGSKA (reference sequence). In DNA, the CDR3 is TGCTCCCTAGACTTCAATGAGCAGTTCTTC. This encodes CSLDFNEQFF.

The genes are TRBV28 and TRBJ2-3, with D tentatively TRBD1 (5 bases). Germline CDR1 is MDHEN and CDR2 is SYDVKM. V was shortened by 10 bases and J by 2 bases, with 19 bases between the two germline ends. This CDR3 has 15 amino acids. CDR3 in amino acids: CATSRQTTFTDTQYF. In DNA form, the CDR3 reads TGTGCCACGTCCCGACAGACAACCTTCACAGATACGCAGTATTTT.

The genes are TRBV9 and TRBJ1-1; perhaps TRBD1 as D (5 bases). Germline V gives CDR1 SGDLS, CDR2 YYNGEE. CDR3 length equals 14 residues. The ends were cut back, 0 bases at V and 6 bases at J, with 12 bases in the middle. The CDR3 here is CASSVAGLAAEAFF. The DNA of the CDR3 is TGTGCCAGCAGCGTAGCGGGACTGGCAGCTGAAGCTTTCTTT.

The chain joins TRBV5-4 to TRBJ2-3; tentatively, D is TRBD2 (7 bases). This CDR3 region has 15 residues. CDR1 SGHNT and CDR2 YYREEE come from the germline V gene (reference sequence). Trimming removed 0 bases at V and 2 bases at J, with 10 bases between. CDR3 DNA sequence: TGTGCCAGCAGCTTGGGTGCGGGGGCCACAGATACGCAGTATTTT. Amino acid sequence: CASSLGAGATDTQYF.

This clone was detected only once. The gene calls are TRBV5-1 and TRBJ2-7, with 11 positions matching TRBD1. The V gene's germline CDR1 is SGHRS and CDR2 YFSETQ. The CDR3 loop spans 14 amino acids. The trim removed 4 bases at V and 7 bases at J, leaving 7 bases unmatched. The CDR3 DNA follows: TGCGCCAGCAGCCCTGGACAGGGGGCGGCTGAGCAGTACTTC. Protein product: CASSPGQGAAEQYF.

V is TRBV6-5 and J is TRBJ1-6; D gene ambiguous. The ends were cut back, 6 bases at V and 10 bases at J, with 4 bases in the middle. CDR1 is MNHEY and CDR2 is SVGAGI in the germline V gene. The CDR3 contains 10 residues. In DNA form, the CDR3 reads TGTGCCAGCAGCGAGTCACCCCTCCACTTT. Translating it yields CASSESPLHF.

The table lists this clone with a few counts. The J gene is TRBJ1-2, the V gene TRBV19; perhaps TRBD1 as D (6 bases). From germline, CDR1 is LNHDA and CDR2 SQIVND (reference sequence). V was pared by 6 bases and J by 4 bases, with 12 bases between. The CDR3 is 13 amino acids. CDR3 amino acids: CASSRDRFYGYTF. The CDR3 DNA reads TGTGCCAGTAGCCGAGACAGGTTCTATGGCTACACCTTC.

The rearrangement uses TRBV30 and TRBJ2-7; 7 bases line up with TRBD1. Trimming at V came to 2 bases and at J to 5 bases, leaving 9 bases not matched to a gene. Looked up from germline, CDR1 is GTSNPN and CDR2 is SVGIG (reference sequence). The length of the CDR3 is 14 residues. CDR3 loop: CAWSPGQETNEQYF. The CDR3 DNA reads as TGTGCCTGGAGTCCCGGACAGGAAACGAACGAGCAGTACTTC. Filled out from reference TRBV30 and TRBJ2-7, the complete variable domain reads SQTIHQWPATLVQPVGSPLSLECTVEGTSNPNLYWYRQAAGRGLQLLFYSVGIGQISSEVPQNLSASRPQDRQFILSSKKLLLSDSGFYLCAWSPGQETNEQYFGPGTRLTVT.

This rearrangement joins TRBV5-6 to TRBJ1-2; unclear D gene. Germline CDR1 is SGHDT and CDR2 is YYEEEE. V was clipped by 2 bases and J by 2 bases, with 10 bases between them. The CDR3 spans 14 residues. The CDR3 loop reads CASSLSGSNYGYTF. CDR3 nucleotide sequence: TGTGCCAGCAGCTTATCGGGCTCAAACTATGGCTACACCTTC.